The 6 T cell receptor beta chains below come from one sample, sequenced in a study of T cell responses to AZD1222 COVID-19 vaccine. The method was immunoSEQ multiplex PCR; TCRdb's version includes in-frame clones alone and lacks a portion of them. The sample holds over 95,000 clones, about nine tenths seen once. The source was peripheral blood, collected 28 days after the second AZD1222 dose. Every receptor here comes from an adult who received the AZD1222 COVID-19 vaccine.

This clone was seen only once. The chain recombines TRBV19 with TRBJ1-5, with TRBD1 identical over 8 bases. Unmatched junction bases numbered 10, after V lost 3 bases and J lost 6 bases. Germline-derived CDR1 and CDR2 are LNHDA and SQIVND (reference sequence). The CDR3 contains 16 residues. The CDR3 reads CASSISGGRGPQPQHF. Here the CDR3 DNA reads TGTGCCAGTAGTATTTCTGGGGGCAGGGGGCCTCAGCCCCAGCATTTT.

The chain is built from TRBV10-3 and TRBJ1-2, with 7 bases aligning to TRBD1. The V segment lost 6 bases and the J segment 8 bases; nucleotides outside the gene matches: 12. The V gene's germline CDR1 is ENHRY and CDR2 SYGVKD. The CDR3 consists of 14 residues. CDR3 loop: CAIRQGTDQAGYTF. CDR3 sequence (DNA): TGTGCCATCAGACAGGGGACCGACCAGGCGGGCTACACCTTC.

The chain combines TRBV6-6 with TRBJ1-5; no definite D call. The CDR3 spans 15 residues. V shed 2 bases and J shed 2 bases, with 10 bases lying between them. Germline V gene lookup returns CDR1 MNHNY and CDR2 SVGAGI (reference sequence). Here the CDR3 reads CASSYPGLGNQPQHF. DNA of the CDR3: TGTGCCAGCAGTTACCCTGGACTGGGCAATCAGCCCCAGCATTTT.

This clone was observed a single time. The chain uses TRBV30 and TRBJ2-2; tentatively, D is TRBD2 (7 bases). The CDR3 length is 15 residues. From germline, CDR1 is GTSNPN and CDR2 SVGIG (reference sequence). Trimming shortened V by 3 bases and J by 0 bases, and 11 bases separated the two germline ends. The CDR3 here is CAWRGGGANTGELFF. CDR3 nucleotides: TGTGCCTGGAGGGGCGGGGGCGCGAACACCGGGGAGCTGTTTTTT. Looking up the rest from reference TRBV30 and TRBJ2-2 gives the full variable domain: SQTIHQWPATLVQPVGSPLSLECTVEGTSNPNLYWYRQAAGRGLQLLFYSVGIGQISSEVPQNLSASRPQDRQFILSSKKLLLSDSGFYLCAWRGGGANTGELFFGEGSRLTVL.

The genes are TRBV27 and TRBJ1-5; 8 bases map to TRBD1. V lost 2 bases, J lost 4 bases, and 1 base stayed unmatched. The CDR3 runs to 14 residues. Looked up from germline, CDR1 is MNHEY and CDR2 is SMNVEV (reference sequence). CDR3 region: CASSLRQGNQPQHF. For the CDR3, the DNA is TGTGCCAGCAGTTTACGACAGGGGAATCAGCCCCAGCATTTT.

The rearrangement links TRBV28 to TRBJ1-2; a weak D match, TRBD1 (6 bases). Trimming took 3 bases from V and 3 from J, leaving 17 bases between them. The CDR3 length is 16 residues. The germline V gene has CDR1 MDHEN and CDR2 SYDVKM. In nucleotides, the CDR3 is TGTGCCAGCAGTTTCACAGGGAGGGTCGGGTACTATGGCTACACCTTC. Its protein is CASSFTGRVGYYGYTF.